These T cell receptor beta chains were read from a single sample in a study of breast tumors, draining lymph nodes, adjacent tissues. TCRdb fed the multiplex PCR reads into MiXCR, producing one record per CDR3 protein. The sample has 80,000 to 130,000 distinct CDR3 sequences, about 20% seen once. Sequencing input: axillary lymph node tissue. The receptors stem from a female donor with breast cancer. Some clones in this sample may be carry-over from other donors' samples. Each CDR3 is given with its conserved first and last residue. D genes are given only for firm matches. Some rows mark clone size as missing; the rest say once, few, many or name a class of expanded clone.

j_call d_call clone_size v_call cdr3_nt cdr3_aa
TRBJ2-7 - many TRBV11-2 TGTGCCAGCAGCTTAGAGTGGGCCAGCTCCTACGAGCAGTACTTC CASSLEWASSYEQYF
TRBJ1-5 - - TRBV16 TGTGCCAGCGGCCAATCAGGAGGGAATCAGCCCCAGCATTTT CASGQSGGNQPQHF
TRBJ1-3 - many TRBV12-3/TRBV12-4 TGTGCCAGCAGTTTAGATCTTAATGGACTGGGAAACACCATATATTTT CASSLDLNGLGNTIYF
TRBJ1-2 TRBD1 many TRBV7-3 TGTGCCAGCAGCTTAGACAGGGATTCTGGCTACACCTTC CASSLDRDSGYTF
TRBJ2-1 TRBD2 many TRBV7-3 TGTGCCAGCAGCTTAAAGGGGACTAGCGGGGGCTACAATGAGCAGTTCTTC CASSLKGTSGGYNEQFF
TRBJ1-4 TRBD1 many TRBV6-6 TGTGCCAGCAGGATCAACTCAGGGGGCGGGCCAACTAATGAAAAACTGTTTTTT CASRINSGGGPTNEKLFF
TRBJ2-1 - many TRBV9 TGTGCCAGCAGCCCCAAAGGAAACTACAATGAGCAGTTCTTC CASSPKGNYNEQFF
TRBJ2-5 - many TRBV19 TGTGCCAGTAGTATGTGGGTTGGAGAGACCCAGTACTTC CASSMWVGETQYF
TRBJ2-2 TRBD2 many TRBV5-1 TGCGCCAGCAGCCCTGGAGGGGAGGGGCCCGGGGAGCTGTTTTTT CASSPGGEGPGELFF
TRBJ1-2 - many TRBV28 TGTGCCAGCAGTTTAGTTGGACTTCAGGGCTACACCTTC CASSLVGLQGYTF
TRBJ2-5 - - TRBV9 TGTGCCAGCAGCGTAGCCGGTCAGGGAGAGACCCAGTACTTC CASSVAGQGETQYF
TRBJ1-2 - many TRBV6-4 TGTGCCAGCAGTGACTCCCCATCCGGTGGCTACACCTTC CASSDSPSGGYTF
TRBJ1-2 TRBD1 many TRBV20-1 TGCAGTGCTAGACCACAGACAGGGTTTTACGGCTACACCTTC CSARPQTGFYGYTF
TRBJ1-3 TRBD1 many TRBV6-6 TGTGCCAGCAGTCCCACAGGGGGCAAGGGAAACACCATATATTTT CASSPTGGKGNTIYF
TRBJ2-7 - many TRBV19 TGTGCCAGTAGTATATTCGGAAGGGGCGAGCAGTACTTC CASSIFGRGEQYF
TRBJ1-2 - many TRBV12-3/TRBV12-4 TGTGCCAGCAGCCCACGCTCCGCTCATGGCTACACCTTC CASSPRSAHGYTF
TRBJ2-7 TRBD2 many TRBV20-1 TGCAGTGCTAGTGGCCCGGGACTAGCGGGAGTATCTAACTCCTACGAGCAGTACTTC CSASGPGLAGVSNSYEQYF
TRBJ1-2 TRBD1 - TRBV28 TGTGCCAGCAAATCGGGACAGGGCTTCTATGGCTACACCTTC CASKSGQGFYGYTF
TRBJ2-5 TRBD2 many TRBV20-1 TGCAGTGCAAGAAGCGGGAGAGGGATTTGGGAGACCCAGTACTTC CSARSGRGIWETQYF
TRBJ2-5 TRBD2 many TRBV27 TGTGCCAGCGGGACTAGCGGGAGTTGGGTCCTTGGGACCCAGTACTTC CASGTSGSWVLGTQYF
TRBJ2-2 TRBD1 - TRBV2 TGTGCCAGCACCCGGACAGGCACGAACACCGGGGAGCTGTTTTTT CASTRTGTNTGELFF
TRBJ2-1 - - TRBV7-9 TGTGCCAGCAGCTTGGGCGTAGGTTTCTACAATGAGCAGTTCTTC CASSLGVGFYNEQFF
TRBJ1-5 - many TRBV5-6 TGTGCCAGCAGCTCGTTGGGGGGAAGGCAGCCCCAGCATTTT CASSSLGGRQPQHF
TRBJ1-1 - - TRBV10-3 TGTGCCATCAGTGAAAGGGAGGAGAACACTGAAGCTTTCTTT CAISEREENTEAFF
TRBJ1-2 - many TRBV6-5 TGTGCCAGCAGTCCACCAGGGAAAGGCTACACCTTC CASSPPGKGYTF
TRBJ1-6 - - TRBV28 TGTGCCAGCAGTTCCAGGGGTTATTCACCCCTCCACTTT CASSSRGYSPLHF
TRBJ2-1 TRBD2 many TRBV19 TGTGCAAGTAGACCGCGGGATAAGCGGGGGGGCTCCTACAATGAGCAGTTCTTC CASRPRDKRGGSYNEQFF
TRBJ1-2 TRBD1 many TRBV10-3 TGTGCCATCAGTGAGACGGGACAGCATGGCTACACCTTC CAISETGQHGYTF
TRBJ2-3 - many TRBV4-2 TGTGCCAGCAGCCAAGACGAGGGACTCACAGATACGCAGTATTTT CASSQDEGLTDTQYF
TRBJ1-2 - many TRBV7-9 TGTGCCAGCAGCTTCCCGGGCTATGGCTACACCTTC CASSFPGYGYTF
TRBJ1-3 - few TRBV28 TGTGCCACCCTACCGGGACTAAGAATCTCTGGAAACACCATATATTTT CATLPGLRISGNTIYF
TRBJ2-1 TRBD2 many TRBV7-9 TGTGCCAGCAGCTTTGCGGCCTTCGTTGGAGGAGCGGGAGAGGGTGAGCAGTTCTTC CASSFAAFVGGAGEGEQFF
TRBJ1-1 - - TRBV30 TGTGCCTGGAAAAGCGGGGTCATGAACACTGAAGCTTTCTTT CAWKSGVMNTEAFF
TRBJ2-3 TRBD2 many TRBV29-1 TGCAGCGACCGGGGGGTGAGCGGGCCTAGCACAGATACGCAGTATTTT CSDRGVSGPSTDTQYF
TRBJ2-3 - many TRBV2 TGTGCCAGCAGTGGAGACAGCGAATTCGGTACGCAGTATTTT CASSGDSEFGTQYF
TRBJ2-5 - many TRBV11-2 TGTGCCAGCAGCTTAGAACTATCAAACCAAGAGACCCAGTACTTC CASSLELSNQETQYF
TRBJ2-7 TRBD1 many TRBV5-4 TGTGCCAGCAGCCAAAATACAGGGGTAGCGAACGAGCAGTACTTC CASSQNTGVANEQYF
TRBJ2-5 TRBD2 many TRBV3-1 TGTGCCAGCAGCCAAGATCGACTAGCGGCGCAGACCCAGTACTTC CASSQDRLAAQTQYF
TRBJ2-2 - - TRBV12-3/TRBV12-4 TGTGCCAGCAGTTTAACTAGCTGGGACACCGGGGAGCTGTTTTTT CASSLTSWDTGELFF
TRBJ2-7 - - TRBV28 TGTGCCAGCAGTTCAGGGTTCTACGGGCAGTACTTC CASSSGFYGQYF
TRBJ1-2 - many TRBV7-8 TGTGCCAGCAGTCTAGCCCCCGGCGACTATGGCTACACCTTC CASSLAPGDYGYTF
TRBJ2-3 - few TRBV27 TGTGCCAGCAGATTAGGACCGTTCACAGATACGCAGTATTTT CASRLGPFTDTQYF
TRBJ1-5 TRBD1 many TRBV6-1 TGTGCCAGCAGAAGACAGGGAGGTTATCAGCCCCAGCATTTT CASRRQGGYQPQHF
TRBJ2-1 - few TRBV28 TGTGCCACGACTGCCTTCCCGGACCGTATTCAGTTCTTC CATTAFPDRIQFF
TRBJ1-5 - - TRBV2 TGTGCCAGCAAGGGGGGAGCGAATCAGCCCCAGCATTTT CASKGGANQPQHF
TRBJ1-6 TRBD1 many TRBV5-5 TGTGCCAGCAGCCGGGACAGACAGAATTCACCCCTCCACTTT CASSRDRQNSPLHF
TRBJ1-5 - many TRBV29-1 TGCAGCGCCGCGGGTGGAATCGATCAGCCCCAGCATTTT CSAAGGIDQPQHF
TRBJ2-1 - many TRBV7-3 TGTGCCAGCAGCTTAACCCCCTGGGGGGATGAGCAGTTCTTC CASSLTPWGDEQFF
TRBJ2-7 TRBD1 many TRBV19 TGTGCCAGTAGTACCCTCGGGACAGGGGCGAGAGGTCGGTCCTACGAGCAGTACTTC CASSTLGTGARGRSYEQYF
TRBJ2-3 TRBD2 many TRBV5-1 TGCGCCAGCAGCTTGGGGACTAGCGGGACCTCGGATACGCAGTATTTT CASSLGTSGTSDTQYF
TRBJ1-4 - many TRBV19 TGTGCCAGTAGTAGGACTAATGAAAAACTGTTTTTT CASSRTNEKLFF
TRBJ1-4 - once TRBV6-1 TGTGCCAGCAGTGAGACCGTCTCGGGTGGAAAACTGTTTTTT CASSETVSGGKLFF
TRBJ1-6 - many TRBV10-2 TGCGCCAGCAGAGCGGCCGGGACAAATTCACCCCTCCACTTT CASRAAGTNSPLHF
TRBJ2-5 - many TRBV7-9 TGTGCCAGCAGCCCACTGGGGGTAAGAGAGACCCAGTACTTC CASSPLGVRETQYF
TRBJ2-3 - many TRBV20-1 TGCAGTGCTAGAGAAACCCCACTAGGGACAGATACGCAGTATTTT CSARETPLGTDTQYF
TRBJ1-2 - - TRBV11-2 TGTGCCAGCAGCTCCTTGGTTGGCTACACCTTC CASSSLVGYTF
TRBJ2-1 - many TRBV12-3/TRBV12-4 TGTGCCAGCAGGTCCTCACTAGCAAATGAGCAGTTCTTC CASRSSLANEQFF
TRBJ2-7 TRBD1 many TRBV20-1 TGCAGTGCTATCACCCGGGACAGCCCTTCAGACGAGCAGTACTTC CSAITRDSPSDEQYF
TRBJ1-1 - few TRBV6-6 TGTGCCAGCAGTTACTCGCGTAGGGGGATGAACACTGAAGCTTTCTTT CASSYSRRGMNTEAFF